This T cell receptor beta chain emerged from a study of blood T cell repertoires in COVID-19. Across the study: The origin of the acute and convalescent COVID-19 samples was the United States, Italy and Spain.

Seattle-derived patients entered the study during active infection and were followed longitudinally. Libraries were prepared by immunoSEQ multiplex PCR; TCRdb keeps only in-frame clonotypes and omits some of them. In the table there are 150,000 or so clones, approximately 80% of which are singletons. Germline V gives CDR1 SEHNR, CDR2 FQNEAQ (reference sequence). V was shortened by 5 bases and J by 4 bases, with 15 bases between the two germline ends. The CDR3 runs to 15 residues. The sequenced material came from peripheral blood. The chain uses TRBV7-9 and TRBJ1-3, with D maybe TRBD1 (5 bases). This receptor was identified in a woman aged 55-70 years with COVID-19, enrolled during active disease. Here the CDR3 reads CASSDPARAGNTIYF. Here the CDR3 DNA reads TGTGCCAGCAGCGACCCCGCCAGGGCCGGAAACACCATATATTTT.